Listed below are T cell receptor beta chains from one sample, sequenced in a study of graft-versus-host responses after intestinal transplantation. No antigen is known for these receptors. Assay: immunoSEQ multiplex PCR; the TCRdb copy retains only in-frame clones and omits some. Of 70,000 to 80,000 clones in the sample, roughly 91% are singletons; the top ten hold about 1.3%. This material consisted of unstimulated CD8+ T cells sorted from spleen or lymph node cells, taken before intestinal transplant. The receptors here all came from a human donor who received an intestinal transplant. Both conserved end residues are part of each CDR3. Each record gives: J gene, V gene, CDR3 protein.

>TRBJ2-7|TRBV6-5
CASSRQPYEQYF
>TRBJ1-1|TRBV19
CASSIGEGTEAFF
>TRBJ2-7|TRBV5-6
CASSLGHGVPEQYF
>TRBJ2-7|TRBV11-2
CASSGRPYEQYF
>TRBJ1-1|TRBV7-9
CASSLVRGLGTEAFF
>TRBJ2-1|TRBV2
CASSEEGLAYNEQFF
>TRBJ1-1|TRBV9
CASSVGALGEAFF
>TRBJ1-2|TRBV12-5
CASGLGTGANGYTF
>TRBJ2-1|TRBV5-1
CASSLDAGSEQFF
>TRBJ2-2|TRBV29-1
CSVYRGDTGELFF
>TRBJ1-1|TRBV13
CASGAANTEAFF
>TRBJ1-1|TRBV11-3
CASSWAGGTEAFF
>TRBJ1-5|TRBV27
CASSLGESNQPQHF
>TRBJ1-2|TRBV13
CASVGLGSDRVNYGYTF
>TRBJ2-7|TRBV11-2
CASSHGTGGYEQYF
>TRBJ1-5|TRBV7-9
CASSPSVSGQPQHF
>TRBJ2-7|TRBV6-5
CASSPGQGYTYEQYF
>TRBJ2-1|TRBV13
CASSGGALYNEQFF
>TRBJ1-1|TRBV19
CASSPGGVTEAFF
>TRBJ1-5|TRBV13
CASSLGAGSQPQHF
>TRBJ2-5|TRBV7-2
CASSLRAGTQETQYF
>TRBJ1-2|TRBV7-3
CASSDTTRDNYGYTF
>TRBJ1-2|TRBV23-1
CASSRWVEGANYGYTF
>TRBJ2-1|TRBV29-1
CSVEEGRGGNEQFF
>TRBJ1-5|TRBV7-2
CASSSEDTHWNQPQHF
>TRBJ2-2|TRBV2
CASTGLAGGPNTGELFF
>TRBJ2-7|TRBV10-3
CAISEPGQAPYEQYF
>TRBJ2-7|TRBV2
CASSGGTEIYEQYF
>TRBJ2-3|TRBV7-9
CASSSTTRAITDTQYF
>TRBJ2-7|TRBV5-6
CASSLVDSIYEQYF
>TRBJ2-1|TRBV27
CASSFRLAGYNEQFF
>TRBJ1-1|TRBV6-5
CASSYPGSGAFF
>TRBJ2-3|TRBV27
CASSPGADTQYF
>TRBJ2-2|TRBV19
CASWGGAFSGELFF
>TRBJ1-5|TRBV7-9
CASSPGLGQPQHF
>TRBJ2-1|TRBV11-2
CASSLAGGVNEQFF
>TRBJ2-3|TRBV2
CASSPSGGALDTQYF
>TRBJ1-5|TRBV6-1
CVSSDPQGAYQPQHF
>TRBJ2-7|TRBV10-2
CASSSTGFFYEQYF
>TRBJ2-3|TRBV6-5
CASSYSRQPDTQYF
>TRBJ2-1|TRBV5-6
CASGVGTSGGKSEQFF
>NA|TRBV5-6
CASSSPGTSLYEQYF
>TRBJ2-7|TRBV6-6
CASSQNYEQYF
>TRBJ2-7|TRBV18
CASSSGTGVYEQYF
>TRBJ1-4|TRBV9
CASSATGTGVGEKLFF
>TRBJ2-2|TRBV2
CTTGTQNTGELFF
>TRBJ2-3|TRBV5-1
CASSLWAGSTDTQYF
>TRBJ1-1|TRBV19
CASSIGDIGASTEAFF
>TRBJ1-5|TRBV6-1
CASSEWMADSNQPQHF
>TRBJ1-2|TRBV7-9
CASRGQTGDSYGYTF
>TRBJ1-2|TRBV6-5
CASRHGVNYGYTF
>TRBJ1-2|TRBV5-1
CASSPTGVDYTF